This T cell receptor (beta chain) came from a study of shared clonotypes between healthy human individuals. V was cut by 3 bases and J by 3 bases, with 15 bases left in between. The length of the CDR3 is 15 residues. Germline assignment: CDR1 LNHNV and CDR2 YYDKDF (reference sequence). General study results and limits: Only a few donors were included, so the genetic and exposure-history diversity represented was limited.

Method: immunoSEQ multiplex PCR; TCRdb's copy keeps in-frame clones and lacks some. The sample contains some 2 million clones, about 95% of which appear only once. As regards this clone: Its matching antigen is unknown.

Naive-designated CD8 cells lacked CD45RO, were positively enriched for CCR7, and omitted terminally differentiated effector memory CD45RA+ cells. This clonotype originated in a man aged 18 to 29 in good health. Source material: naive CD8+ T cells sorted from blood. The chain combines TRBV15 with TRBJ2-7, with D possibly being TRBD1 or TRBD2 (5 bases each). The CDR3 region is CATSSRGDFGYEQYF. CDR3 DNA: TGTGCCACCAGCAGCCGAGGGGATTTCGGCTACGAGCAGTACTTC.